This T cell receptor (beta chain) was recovered during a study of early T cells in non-severe SARS-CoV-2 infection. Study in general: Whole-blood bulk RNA, unsorted, was sequenced, and chains were unpaired.

The V gene lost 2 bases and the J gene lost 5 bases, with 6 bases spanning the gap. The CDR3 contains 13 residues. Per the germline V gene, CDR1 is KGHSH and CDR2 is LQKENI. Each cDNA molecule carried a unique molecular identifier. In TCRdb, the 5' RACE reads were re-called with MiXCR into one record per CDR3 protein. The table has approximately 46,000 distinct CDR3 sequences, over 5% seen once. The clonotype comes from an adult who was a healthcare worker with PCR-confirmed SARS-CoV-2 infection or an uninfected control (not recorded which). J is TRBJ2-2 and V is TRBV18; D uncertain. Specimen: whole blood. The CDR3, as DNA: TGTGCCAGCTCACCAGGGTCAACCGGGGAGCTGTTTTTT. It is translated as CASSPGSTGELFF. Variable domain in full (rest from reference TRBV18 and TRBJ2-2): NAGVMQNPRHLVRRRGQEARLRCSPMKGHSHVYWYRQLPEEGLKFMVYLQKENIIDESGMPKERFSAEFPKEGPSILRIQQVVRGDSAAYFCASSPGSTGELFFGEGSRLTVL.